Following are 29 T cell receptor beta chains from one sample sequenced in a study of shared clonotypes between healthy human individuals. Measured with immunoSEQ multiplex PCR; TCRdb has only the in-frame clones, and not every one. The sample includes some 2.4 million clones, 80% to 95% of them seen just once. The specimen sequenced was naive CD4+ T cells from PBMCs. Specified subset: CD45RA+ positively selected. The receptors here all came from a man between 18 and 35 years old in good health. Some clones in this sample may be carry-over from other donors' samples.

To note about this clone: The same CDR3 can be traced to other DNA sequences in this sample. The CDR3 DNA is TGTGCCAGCAGCTTAGGCAGGGGCAACACCGGGGAGCTGTTTTTT. It translates to CASSLGRGNTGELFF. This chain links TRBV5-4 with TRBJ2-2; TRBD1 might be the D (6 bases). With 2 bases removed from V and 2 bases from J, the gap between germline ends came to 10 bases. The CDR3 is made up of 15 amino acids. Germline V lookup: CDR1 SGHNT, CDR2 YYREEE (reference sequence).

The chain joins TRBV5-1 to TRBJ2-2, with 12 bases that match TRBD2. Per the germline V gene, CDR1 is SGHRS and CDR2 is YFSETQ. Germline trimming cut 4 bases from V and 2 bases from J; bases unmatched to any gene: 9. The CDR3 contains 18 residues. CDR3 residues: CASSQQPLAGGNTGELFF. CDR3 DNA sequence: TGCGCCAGCAGCCAACAGCCACTAGCGGGGGGTAACACCGGGGAGCTGTTTTTT.

The chain has TRBV11-3 and TRBJ2-3; D is possibly TRBD2 (6 bases). This CDR3 is 17 amino acids long. The germline gives CDR1 SGHNT, CDR2 YENEEA. The V and J ends lost 1 base and 2 bases respectively, with 16 bases between them. CDR3 bases: TGTGCCAGCAGCTTAGCATACGGGACTTCCTACACAGATACGCAGTATTTT. It codes for CASSLAYGTSYTDTQYF.

This chain uses TRBV14 with TRBJ2-7, with D possibly TRBD2 on 5 matching bases. CDR3 length: 14 residues. V gave up 1 base and J gave up 2 bases, with 9 bases separating them. CDR1 is SGHDN and CDR2 is FVKESK in the germline V gene. The CDR3 here is CASSQGWRTYEQYF. The CDR3 DNA sequence: TGTGCCAGCAGCCAAGGTTGGAGGACCTACGAGCAGTACTTC.

The chain's CDR3 is CASSQDGGKNIQYF. In nucleotides, the CDR3 is TGCGCCAGCAGCCAAGATGGAGGCAAAAACATTCAGTACTTC. V is TRBV4-3 and J is TRBJ2-4; D perhaps matches TRBD2 (5 bases). V dropped 0 bases and J dropped 3 bases, with 6 bases sitting between them. The germline V gene encodes CDR1 LGHNA and CDR2 YSLEER. CDR3 length: 14 amino acids.

The chain carries TRBV2 and TRBJ1-2, with 8 bases identical to TRBD1. There are 15 residues in the CDR3. After removal of 3 bases from V and 8 bases from J, the junction contained 11 bases not matched to a gene. CDR1 and CDR2 (germline): SNHLY, FYNNEI. The CDR3 reads CASSDKGTGGLGYTF. The DNA of the CDR3 is TGTGCCAGCAGTGATAAGGGGACAGGAGGGCTCGGCTACACCTTC.

This chain connects TRBV4-1 to TRBJ2-1, with TRBD2 matching 8 bases. V was pared by 6 bases and J by 8 bases, with 12 bases of the junction left unmatched. Per germline, CDR1 MGHRA and CDR2 YSYEKL. The CDR3 has 15 residues. As DNA, the CDR3 is TGCGCCAGCAGGCACGGGAGCGGGAGAAGTGATGAGCAGTTCTTC. The encoded protein is CASRHGSGRSDEQFF.

The CDR3 bases are TGTGCCACACATTATCCTACGGCGCAGGGGGCTATGAGCTACACCTTC. This encodes CATHYPTAQGAMSYTF. This sequence joins TRBV19 and TRBJ1-2, with 8 bases lining up with TRBD1. Germline CDR1 and CDR2: LNHDA and SQIVND (reference sequence). J lost 9 bases, V lost 10 bases, and 22 bases had no gene match. The CDR3 loop spans 16 amino acids.

The chain couples TRBV7-9 to TRBJ1-1; 8 bases line up with TRBD1. With V trimmed by 5 bases and J by 0 bases, 5 bases remained unmatched. CDR3 length: 15 amino acids. Germline V lookup: CDR1 SEHNR, CDR2 FQNEAQ (reference sequence). Here the CDR3 reads CASSRGQGLNTEAFF. CDR3 DNA: TGTGCCAGCAGCCGTGGACAGGGACTGAACACTGAAGCTTTCTTT.

V gene TRBV19 combines with J gene TRBJ1-1; possibly TRBD1 for D (6 bases). Germline CDR1 is LNHDA and CDR2 is SQIVND (reference sequence). This CDR3 region has 16 residues. Trimming cost V 5 bases and J 0 bases, with 16 bases left between them. CDR3 sequence: CASSLLTGRMNTEAFF. In DNA form, the CDR3 reads TGTGCCAGTAGTTTACTGACAGGCCGCATGAACACTGAAGCTTTCTTT.

This clone was recorded only once. The chain has TRBV5-1 and TRBJ2-1, with D uncertain. The germline V gene has CDR1 SGHRS and CDR2 YFSETQ. This CDR3 is built from 14 residues. V gave up 6 bases and J gave up 0 bases, with 10 bases separating them. The CDR3 here is CASKLQSSYNEQFF. The CDR3 DNA reads as TGCGCCAGCAAACTACAGAGCTCCTACAATGAGCAGTTCTTC. The full variable domain, with the rest looked up from reference TRBV5-1 and TRBJ2-1, is KAGVTQTPRYLIKTRGQQVTLSCSPISGHRSVSWYQQTPGQGLQFLFEYFSETQRNKGNFPGRFSGRQFSNSRSEMNVSTLELGDSALYLCASKLQSSYNEQFFGPGTRLTVL.

This chain uses TRBV7-9 with TRBJ1-1; the D is unclear. Germline CDR1 reads SEHNR; CDR2 reads FQNEAQ (reference sequence). V gave up 5 bases and J gave up 5 bases, with 15 bases separating them. This CDR3 has 14 amino acids. CDR3 bases: TGTGCCAGCAGCCGGAGCGGACGAAAGACTGAAGCTTTCTTT. Protein: CASSRSGRKTEAFF.

The rearrangement uses TRBV28 and TRBJ1-1, with D perhaps TRBD1 (6 bases). The V gene's germline CDR1 is MDHEN and CDR2 SYDVKM. The V end was cut by 5 bases, the J end by 5 bases, with 18 bases between. CDR3 length equals 15 residues. This CDR3 is CASSLTGLGRTEAFF. The DNA of the CDR3 is TGTGCCAGCAGTCTCACAGGGTTGGGGCGGACTGAAGCTTTCTTT.

As to this clone: At the DNA level, this CDR3 is encoded by other sequences in the same sample as well. CDR3 in amino acids: CASSLRRRETQYF. The CDR3 DNA is TGTGCCAGCAGTTTACGGCGGCGGGAGACCCAGTACTTC. The rearrangement uses TRBV27 and TRBJ2-5; D gene uncertain. Trimming pared 2 bases from V and 5 bases from J, leaving 9 bases between. CDR3 size: 13 residues. Germline CDR1 MNHEY, CDR2 SMNVEV (reference sequence).

J is TRBJ1-4 and V is TRBV9; TRBD1 matches 9 bases. Germline V gene lookup returns CDR1 SGDLS and CDR2 YYNGEE. This CDR3 is built from 17 residues. Trimming took 3 bases from V and 0 from J; bases not matched to a gene: 6. CDR3 coding DNA: TGTGCCAGCAGCGCCGGGACAGGGTACGCAACTAATGAAAAACTGTTTTTT. Residues: CASSAGTGYATNEKLFF.

The CDR3 is CASSGSRGASYEQYF. The CDR3 DNA follows: TGTGCCAGCAGTGGGTCTCGGGGGGCCTCCTACGAGCAGTACTTC. The chain links TRBV27 to TRBJ2-7, with TRBD2 as a possible D gene (7 bases). Trimming stripped 5 bases from V and 0 bases from J, with 14 bases between. In germline, CDR1 is MNHEY, CDR2 SMNVEV (reference sequence). The CDR3 contains 15 residues.

This clone is a singleton in its sample. The J gene is TRBJ1-3, the V gene TRBV5-8; TRBD1 matches at 7 bases. The CDR3 is 14 residues long. Germline loops: CDR1 SGHTS, CDR2 YDEGEE. Losses at the gene ends were 6 bases for V and 4 bases for J; bases not matched to a gene: 7. CDR3: CASTIGGKGNTIYF. The CDR3 coding sequence is TGTGCCAGCACCATAGGGGGCAAAGGAAACACCATATATTTT.

The gene calls are TRBV7-3 and TRBJ2-2, with 11 positions matching TRBD2. The germline V gene has CDR1 SGHTA and CDR2 FQGTGA. This CDR3 contains 16 residues. Trimming cost V 5 bases and J 5 bases; bases outside gene matches: 7. DNA of the CDR3: TGTGCCAGCAGCCGCCCAACTAGCGGGAGAACCGGGGAGCTGTTTTTT. It codes for CASSRPTSGRTGELFF.

The rearrangement joins TRBV6-6 to TRBJ1-5; D is possibly TRBD1 (6 bases). Trimming took off 6 bases at V and 3 bases at J, with 15 bases between the two ends. CDR3 length: 15 amino acids. CDR1 is MNHNY and CDR2 is SVGAGI in the germline V gene (reference sequence). The CDR3 spells CASSPSRTDNQPQHF. The CDR3 DNA sequence: TGTGCCAGCAGCCCCTCCCGGACAGACAATCAGCCCCAGCATTTT.

This clone was picked up one time. The chain is built from TRBV6-1 and TRBJ2-2; D gene ambiguous. The CDR3 consists of 12 residues. Germline V gene data show CDR1 as MNHNS and CDR2 as SASEGT. V dropped 4 bases and J dropped 4 bases, with 4 bases sitting between them. CDR3 nucleotides: TGTGCCAGCAGTGGAGTCACCGGGGAGCTGTTTTTT. Its protein is CASSGVTGELFF.

The chain has TRBV4-2 and TRBJ2-1; 16 positions agree with TRBD2. The CDR3 spans 19 residues. Germline CDR1 is LGHNA and CDR2 is YNFKEQ. V lost 0 bases to trimming and J lost 8 bases; unmatched junction nucleotides: 10. CDR3 in amino acids: CASSQEGTSGRGLGDEQFF. CDR3 nucleotide sequence: TGTGCCAGCAGCCAAGAGGGGACTAGCGGGAGGGGGTTAGGGGATGAGCAGTTCTTC.

In its sample, this clone was seen once. This chain connects TRBV28 to TRBJ2-3; 8 bases are a match to TRBD1. This CDR3 has 14 amino acids. Germline V lookup: CDR1 MDHEN, CDR2 SYDVKM. The J segment lost 6 bases and the V segment lost 7 bases, leaving 9 bases of the junction unmatched. As DNA, the CDR3 is TGTGCCAGCATCCGGGACAGGAGGGCGGATACGCAGTATTTT. Translated, it gives CASIRDRRADTQYF.

The chain joins TRBV19 to TRBJ2-3; D ambiguous. This CDR3 comprises 14 residues. Germline assignment: CDR1 LNHDA and CDR2 SQIVND (reference sequence). Between the trimmed V and J ends, which lost 1 base and 4 bases, there was a span of 9 bases. CDR3 coding DNA: TGTGCCAGTAGTATAGGGGCCAGGCCAGATACGCAGTATTTT. Its protein is CASSIGARPDTQYF.

The genes are TRBV27 and TRBJ2-5, with TRBD1 identical over 9 bases. Germline CDR1 is MNHEY and CDR2 is SMNVEV (reference sequence). This CDR3 comprises 14 residues. J lost 4 bases, V lost 5 bases, and 5 bases had no gene match. The CDR3 loop is CASSKQGAVETQYF. The CDR3 bases are TGTGCCAGCAGTAAACAGGGGGCAGTAGAGACCCAGTACTTC.

This chain connects TRBV7-2 to TRBJ2-3; 9 positions agree with TRBD1. V was pared by 0 bases and J by 3 bases, with 4 bases of the junction left unmatched. The CDR3 loop spans 16 amino acids. Germline-derived CDR1 and CDR2 are SGHTA and FQGNSA. The CDR3 loop is CASSLAAGTGTDTQYF. Here the CDR3 DNA reads TGTGCCAGCAGCTTAGCAGCCGGGACAGGGACAGATACGCAGTATTTT.

This clone was seen a few times. V and J are TRBV7-7 and TRBJ1-3; perhaps TRBD1 as D (5 bases). CDR3 length equals 14 residues. Germline CDR1 SSHAT, CDR2 FNYEAQ (reference sequence). V lost 8 bases and J lost 4, with 15 bases in between. The CDR3, as DNA: TGTGCCAGCTGGAGGGAGGGGAGGGGAAACACCATATATTTT. This sequence encodes CASWREGRGNTIYF.

This chain uses TRBV7-2 with TRBJ2-5; maybe TRBD2 (6 bases). V was shortened by 5 bases and J by 5 bases, with 21 bases between the two germline ends. This CDR3 has 16 residues. Germline assignment: CDR1 SGHTA and CDR2 FQGNSA. CDR3 protein: CASSPGMAGYRETQYF. CDR3 DNA: TGTGCCAGCAGCCCAGGGATGGCGGGGTACAGGGAGACCCAGTACTTC.

The rearrangement links TRBV27 to TRBJ2-7; weak D call: TRBD2 (6 bases). Germline CDR1 is MNHEY and CDR2 is SMNVEV (reference sequence). V was cut by 0 bases and J by 5 bases, with 20 bases left in between. The CDR3 loop spans 17 amino acids. The CDR3 loop reads CASSLSLAVGAVHEQYF. DNA of the CDR3: TGTGCCAGCAGTTTATCATTAGCGGTGGGAGCGGTCCACGAGCAGTACTTC.

The chain links TRBV5-4 to TRBJ2-6; D remains unclear. Germline lookup yields CDR1 SGHNT and CDR2 YYREEE (reference sequence). Trimming cost V 2 bases and J 4 bases, with 10 bases left between them. This CDR3 is built from 15 residues. CDR3 amino acids: CASSFPVTGANVLTF. In nucleotides, the CDR3 is TGTGCCAGCAGCTTTCCGGTTACGGGGGCCAACGTCCTGACTTTC.